These 28 T cell receptor beta chains originate from one sample sequenced in a study of blood T cell repertoires in COVID-19. The table came from immunoSEQ multiplex PCR; TCRdb's copy has only in-frame clones and leaves some out. This sample has more than 200,000 clones, with around nine tenths found just once. Sequencing was done on a sample of PBMCs or T cells enriched from blood (not recorded which). These TCRs come from a woman aged 45-59 years who had recovered from COVID-19.

The table lists this clone with a count of one. The chain combines TRBV29-1 with TRBJ2-7, with D tentatively TRBD2 (5 bases). V was pared by 4 bases and J by 2 bases, with 15 bases between. This CDR3 is 14 amino acids long. Germline loops: CDR1 SQVTM, CDR2 ANQGSEA. The CDR3 nucleotides read TGCAGCGTTGTCCCTACTAGTGCTGCCTACGAGCAGTACTTC. This encodes CSVVPTSAAYEQYF.

This sequence joins TRBV7-9 and TRBJ2-1; possibly TRBD2 for D (6 bases). The V end was cut by 7 bases, the J end by 2 bases, with 12 bases between. This CDR3 is built from 14 residues. The V gene's germline CDR1 is SEHNR and CDR2 FQNEAQ (reference sequence). CDR3 protein: CASNHGSPYNEQFF. The CDR3 nucleotides read TGTGCCAGCAACCACGGGAGCCCCTACAATGAGCAGTTCTTC.

This clone was seen more than once but under ten times. The V call is TRBV6-2 or TRBV6-3, the J call TRBJ2-7, with TRBD2 as a possible D gene (6 bases). The germline gives CDR1 MNHEY, CDR2 SVGEGT. Trimming cost V 0 bases and J 3 bases, with 12 bases left between them. The CDR3 totals 15 residues. In DNA form, the CDR3 reads TGTGCCAGCAGTTACTCGTTCGGGACTCGCTACGAGCAGTACTTC. Protein: CASSYSFGTRYEQYF.

The chain couples TRBV2 to TRBJ2-2, with TRBD2 as a possible D gene (6 bases). The germline V gene encodes CDR1 SNHLY and CDR2 FYNNEI. V dropped 6 bases and J dropped 3 bases, with 14 bases sitting between them. The length of the CDR3 is 15 residues. The CDR3 here is CASSIGTPHTGELFF. The CDR3 DNA is TGTGCCAGCAGCATAGGGACTCCTCACACCGGGGAGCTGTTTTTT.

The gene calls are TRBV19 and TRBJ2-2, with 8 positions matching TRBD2. The germline gives CDR1 LNHDA, CDR2 SQIVND (reference sequence). The CDR3 totals 16 residues. Trimming cost V 2 bases and J 6 bases; bases outside gene matches: 8. The CDR3 is CASSISAGAGSGELFF. In DNA form, the CDR3 reads TGTGCCAGTAGTATATCAGCGGGAGCTGGGTCCGGGGAGCTGTTTTTT.

The J gene is TRBJ2-3, the V gene TRBV11-2; D gene uncertain. V lost 6 bases and J 6 bases, leaving 7 bases between the germline ends. The germline CDR1 and CDR2 sequences are SGHAT and FQNNGV. The CDR3 runs 11 residues. The CDR3 sequence is CASSSSDTQYF. DNA for the CDR3: TGTGCCAGCAGTAGTTCCGATACGCAGTATTTT.

The chain joins TRBV5-1 to TRBJ2-3; tentative D call: TRBD2 (6 bases). Germline assignment: CDR1 SGHRS and CDR2 YFSETQ. The V end was cut by 4 bases, the J end by 6 bases, with 18 bases between. This CDR3 comprises 15 residues. CDR3 DNA: TGCGCCAGCAGCCGGCTAGCGACCAATCTGGATACGCAGTATTTT. Amino acid sequence: CASSRLATNLDTQYF. The variable domain in full, completed from reference TRBV5-1 and TRBJ2-3, reads KAGVTQTPRYLIKTRGQQVTLSCSPISGHRSVSWYQQTPGQGLQFLFEYFSETQRNKGNFPGRFSGRQFSNSRSEMNVSTLELGDSALYLCASSRLATNLDTQYFGPGTRLTVL.

V gene TRBV25-1 combines with J gene TRBJ2-5, with D tentatively TRBD1 (7 bases). V lost 5 bases to trimming and J lost 1 base, with 11 bases between them. CDR1 and CDR2 (germline): MGHDK, SYGVNS. This CDR3 contains 14 residues. The CDR3 nucleotides are TGTGCCAGCAGTAATCAGGGGGGCCAAGAGACCCAGTACTTC. Protein product: CASSNQGGQETQYF.

The rearrangement uses TRBV3-1 (or the pseudogene TRBV3-2) and TRBJ1-5, with a tentative D call TRBD1 (6 bases). CDR3 length: 15 amino acids. The ends were cut back, 4 bases at V and 0 bases at J, with 10 bases in the middle. Germline-derived CDR1 and CDR2 are LGHDT and YNNKEL (reference sequence). In DNA, the CDR3 is TGTGCCAGCAGCCCCGGGACACCTAGCAATCAGCCCCAGCATTTT. Translating gives CASSPGTPSNQPQHF.

This chain joins TRBV7-9 and TRBJ1-1; no clear D gene. The CDR3 contains 15 residues. The V and J ends lost 0 bases and 5 bases respectively, with 13 bases between them. Per germline, CDR1 SEHNR and CDR2 FQNEAQ (reference sequence). The CDR3 DNA follows: TGTGCCAGCAGCTTAGCGGTGGGAGTGGGTACTGAAGCTTTCTTT. Translation: CASSLAVGVGTEAFF.

The rearrangement uses TRBV4-1 and TRBJ2-1; tentatively, D is TRBD2 (6 bases). The germline V gene encodes CDR1 MGHRA and CDR2 YSYEKL. The CDR3 covers 15 residues. V lost 1 base to trimming and J lost 8 bases, with 15 bases between them. CDR3 nucleotides: TGCGCCAGCAGCCAAGCGGCTAGCGAAACCTATGAGCAGTTCTTC. Its protein is CASSQAASETYEQFF.

The gene calls are TRBV19 and TRBJ1-5; the match to TRBD1 covers 9 bases. With 5 bases clipped from V and 7 bases from J, the junction kept 15 bases outside the gene matches. Germline values: CDR1 LNHDA, CDR2 SQIVND (reference sequence). This CDR3 is 17 amino acids long. As DNA, the CDR3 is TGTGCCAGTAGTCATTACCCCTCGGGACAGGGCAGCCAGCCCCAGCATTTT. Translation: CASSHYPSGQGSQPQHF.

The chain combines TRBV11-2 with TRBJ2-7; D not resolved. The CDR3 length is 13 residues. The V end lost 3 bases, the J end lost 5 bases, and 11 bases lay between the germline ends. Germline lookup yields CDR1 SGHAT and CDR2 FQNNGV. The CDR3 loop is CASSFEYTNEQYF. The CDR3 DNA follows: TGTGCCAGCAGCTTTGAATACACAAACGAGCAGTACTTC.

The V gene is TRBV11-2, the J gene TRBJ1-3; D remains ambiguous. Deletions cut 3 bases from V and 7 bases from J, with 10 bases between. The CDR3 runs to 13 residues. Germline CDR1 SGHAT, CDR2 FQNNGV. CDR3 bases: TGTGCCAGCAGCTTGGGCGGGCCGAACACCATATATTTT. This sequence encodes CASSLGGPNTIYF.

The table lists this clone with a count of one. V is TRBV30 and J is TRBJ2-6, with D perhaps TRBD2 (6 bases). The CDR3 contains 16 residues. With 1 base removed from V and 0 bases from J, the gap between germline ends came to 10 bases. Germline CDR1 reads GTSNPN; CDR2 reads SVGIG (reference sequence). The CDR3 loop is CAWSGGGNSGANVLTF. For the CDR3, the DNA is TGTGCCTGGAGTGGAGGCGGGAACTCTGGGGCCAACGTCCTGACTTTC.

This rearrangement joins TRBV5-1 to TRBJ2-1; 7 bases match TRBD1. The V gene's germline CDR1 is SGHRS and CDR2 YFSETQ. This CDR3 is built from 14 residues. The junction had 4 bases not matched to a gene; V was cut back by 4 bases and J by 3 bases. The CDR3 is CASSPGQIYNEQFF. In DNA form, the CDR3 reads TGCGCCAGCAGCCCGGGACAGATCTACAATGAGCAGTTCTTC.

V gene TRBV28 combines with J gene TRBJ1-1, with D maybe TRBD1 (5 bases). This CDR3 is built from 14 residues. Trimming shortened V by 6 bases and J by 5 bases, and 16 bases separated the two germline ends. Germline V gives CDR1 MDHEN, CDR2 SYDVKM. In DNA form, the CDR3 reads TGTGCCAGCAGCAGAGACGGAAGGGGAACTGAAGCTTTCTTT. Its translation: CASSRDGRGTEAFF.

The chain is built from TRBV3-1 (or the pseudogene TRBV3-2) and TRBJ1-1; a possible D gene is TRBD1 (5 bases). There are 12 residues in the CDR3. Germline V CDR1 and CDR2: LGHDT, YNNKEL (reference sequence). The V end was cut by 1 base, the J end by 8 bases, with 8 bases between. CDR3 DNA sequence: TGTGCCAGCAGCCAAGCGGGGGTAGAAGCTTTCTTT. Translating gives CASSQAGVEAFF.

This clone was counted once. The chain couples TRBV7-3 to TRBJ2-3; TRBD2 matches at 14 bases. V was pared by 5 bases and J by 6 bases, with 10 bases of the junction left unmatched. CDR3 size: 17 residues. CDR1 is SGHTA, CDR2 FQGTGA, per germline. The CDR3 DNA is TGTGCCAGCAGCGACCCAGGACTAGCGGGAGGTTCGGATACGCAGTATTTT. Translation gives CASSDPGLAGGSDTQYF.

The chain links TRBV10-1 to TRBJ1-2; the match to TRBD1 covers 10 bases. Unmatched junction bases numbered 5, after V lost 9 bases and J lost 4 bases. CDR3 size: 13 residues. Per the germline V gene, CDR1 is WNHNN and CDR2 is SYGVQD (reference sequence). CDR3 bases: TGCGCCAGTGGGACAGGGGAAGGCTATGGCTACACCTTC. It translates to CASGTGEGYGYTF.

This clone was detected a few times. The chain has TRBV7-2 and TRBJ1-5; D remains ambiguous. CDR1 is SGHTA, CDR2 FQGNSA, per germline. Trimming took off 2 bases at V and 5 bases at J, with 7 bases between the two ends. This CDR3 is built from 13 residues. CDR3 bases: TGTGCCAGCAGCTTAACGGTAGATCAGCCCCAGCATTTT. Translated: CASSLTVDQPQHF.

This clone was seen once. The chain recombines TRBV28 with TRBJ2-5; D is unclear. Germline CDR1 is MDHEN and CDR2 is SYDVKM. This CDR3 has 12 residues. V shed 6 bases and J shed 1 base, with 6 bases lying between them. Here the CDR3 reads CASSSVQETQYF. As DNA, the CDR3 is TGTGCCAGCAGCTCTGTCCAAGAGACCCAGTACTTC.

This clone was found once. This chain connects TRBV6-5 to TRBJ2-2; the D gene is possibly TRBD1 (5 bases). Germline CDR1 is MNHEY and CDR2 is SVGAGI. This CDR3 region has 13 residues. The germline V and J ends were trimmed by 5 bases and 5 bases, with 9 bases remaining between them. The CDR3 sequence is CASSQQETGELFF. CDR3 nucleotide sequence: TGTGCCAGCAGTCAACAGGAAACCGGGGAGCTGTTTTTT.

The chain uses TRBV29-1 and TRBJ1-3; D is ambiguous. CDR1 is SQVTM, CDR2 ANQGSEA, per germline. CDR3 length: 13 residues. The V gene lost 5 bases and the J gene lost 0 bases, with 8 bases spanning the gap. The DNA for the CDR3 is TGCAGCGTTCTCCCGAGCTCTGGAAACACCATATATTTT. This codes for CSVLPSSGNTIYF.

The chain uses TRBV7-2 and TRBJ1-5; tentatively, D is TRBD1 (5 bases). The ends were cut back, 3 bases at V and 9 bases at J, with 12 bases in the middle. The CDR3 covers 13 residues. CDR1 and CDR2 from the germline V gene are SGHTA and FQGNSA. In nucleotides, the CDR3 is TGTGCCAGCAGCTTTGCAGGGTTGGGGCCCCAGCATTTT. Amino acids: CASSFAGLGPQHF.

The table lists this clone with a few counts. This chain links TRBV19 with TRBJ2-7, with 7 nucleotides matching TRBD1. Germline CDR1 and CDR2: LNHDA and SQIVND (reference sequence). This CDR3 is built from 13 residues. V was clipped by 6 bases and J by 2 bases; unmatched bases: 4. This CDR3 is CASSRDSTYEQYF. The CDR3, as DNA: TGTGCCAGTAGCCGGGACAGTACCTACGAGCAGTACTTC.

The rearrangement uses TRBV7-9 and TRBJ1-1; 9 nucleotides match TRBD1. Trimming at V came to 5 bases and at J to 6 bases, leaving 7 bases not matched to a gene. The CDR3 extends over 14 amino acids. Germline CDR1 and CDR2: SEHNR and FQNEAQ (reference sequence). CDR3 region: CASSPTGGDAEAFF. The CDR3, as DNA: TGTGCCAGCAGCCCAACAGGGGGCGACGCTGAAGCTTTCTTT.

The V call is TRBV9, the J call TRBJ1-3; 9 bases map to TRBD1. Germline-derived CDR1 and CDR2 are SGDLS and YYNGEE. V lost 4 bases to trimming and J lost 2 bases; unmatched junction nucleotides: 7. The CDR3 consists of 16 residues. In DNA, the CDR3 is TGTGCCAGCAGCCCCTCGGGACAGGGCCCTGGAAACACCATATATTTT. Translating gives CASSPSGQGPGNTIYF.